This T cell receptor beta chain derives from a study of blood T cell repertoires in COVID-19. Study as a whole: Acute and convalescent COVID-19 specimens originated in the United States, Italy and Spain.

CDR3 length equals 14 residues. Germline V gene lookup returns CDR1 LNHDA and CDR2 SQIVND (reference sequence). V lost 1 base, J lost 6 bases, and 12 bases lay in between. In the original analysis: It was from reference gene primer amplification that nucleated cell counts were estimated. Repertoires were generated with immunoSEQ multiplex PCR, while TCRdb's copy carries only in-frame clones and drops some. From that table come the V and J calls and clone size; the DNA was used to work out D and trimming. The table lists roughly 30,000 clones, about nine tenths of them singletons, with 3% to 4.5% in the top ten.

This chain connects TRBV19 to TRBJ1-2; perhaps TRBD1 as D (5 bases). Sequenced sample: peripheral blood. The origin of this receptor is a man aged 55 to 70 with acute or convalescent COVID-19. The CDR3 region is CASSIATVSDGYTF. CDR3 nucleotides: TGTGCCAGTAGTATAGCGACAGTTTCTGATGGCTACACCTTC.